The present T cell receptor beta chain was sequenced within a study of T-cell memory formation after mild COVID-19. Overall study results and limits: Researchers report contracting CD4+ clones mostly in CM and EM, with CD8+ clones in EMRA. Memory from before infection featured some responding clones, which suggests cross-reactive memory joined.

Comment on this clonotype: Its specificity is unknown.

The CDR3 is made up of 16 amino acids. V gave up 3 bases and J gave up 2 bases, with 11 bases separating them. Germline lookup yields CDR1 SGHTA and CDR2 FQGNSA. TCRdb processed the 5' RACE reads anew with MiXCR; each CDR3 protein has one entry. The data contain roughly 300,000 distinct CDR3 sequences, around 15% of them singletons. The rearrangement joins TRBV7-2 to TRBJ2-6; no clear D gene. The receptor was isolated from a man younger than 30 who had mild COVID-19 (a few samples of this study predate the infection). Cell type and time point are not known. The source material was PBMCs or a T cell subset sorted from them (not recorded which). The CDR3 loop reads CASSFSRVPGANVLTF. The CDR3 DNA reads as TGTGCCAGCAGCTTCTCCCGCGTGCCTGGGGCCAACGTCCTGACTTTC.